The following is a T cell receptor (beta chain) sequence with its context. Its antigen is unidentified. The entry originates in a study of T cell repertoires in cytomegalovirus infection. Across the study: It was the public TCR beta signatures that indicated both CMV infection and matching HLA type.

General study results and limits: CMV-specific TCR beta clonotypes restricted by HLA-C dominated the ex vivo response. CMV carriers with the relevant HLA were identified by cumulative public TCR beta family frequency.

Each CDR3 protein gets one entry after TCRdb re-called the reads with MiXCR. Altogether roughly 250,000 distinct CDR3 sequences are present, under 25% being singletons, with the ten largest covering about 20%. The V gene's germline CDR1 is SGHDT and CDR2 YYEEEE. Trimming cost V 3 bases and J 4 bases, with 9 bases left between them. The CDR3 is 13 amino acids. This TCR was sampled from a human donor in good health (CMV status not recorded). Some clones in this sample may be carry-over from other donors' samples. V usage is TRBV5-6 and J usage is TRBJ2-3; possibly TRBD1 or TRBD2 for D (6 bases each). What was sequenced was CD8+ T cells from PBMCs. The CDR3 DNA sequence: TGTGCCAGCAGCTGGGGGGCCCCAGATACGCAGTATTTT. Residues: CASSWGAPDTQYF.